This T cell receptor (beta chain) was recovered during a study of blood T cell repertoires in COVID-19. Method: immunoSEQ multiplex PCR; TCRdb's copy keeps in-frame clones and lacks some. The table has 250,000 to 350,000 clones, approximately 84% seen once. Input material: peripheral blood. The sequence was collected from a woman in her thirties who had recovered from COVID-19.

CDR3 in amino acids: CASSPRGTSGYNEQFF. The CDR3 nucleotides read TGCGCCAGCAGCCCACGTGGGACTAGCGGGTACAATGAGCAGTTCTTC. The chain joins TRBV5-1 to TRBJ2-1; 12 nucleotides match TRBD2. The CDR3 is made up of 16 amino acids. From germline, CDR1 is SGHRS and CDR2 YFSETQ. The junction had 6 bases not matched to a gene; V was cut back by 4 bases and J by 4 bases.